The 23 T cell receptor beta chains presented below share a single source sample, sequenced in a study of shared clonotypes between healthy human individuals. Measured with immunoSEQ multiplex PCR; TCRdb has only the in-frame clones, and not every one. This sample has 2 million to 2.5 million clones; roughly 95% occur once, and the top ten carry approximately 0.13%. The specimen sequenced was naive CD4+ T cells sorted from blood. The sample's subset: CD45RA+ positively selected. These receptors were obtained from a man between 18 and 35 years old in good health.

V and J are TRBV19 and TRBJ1-4, with D unclear. Trimming left V 5 bases short and J 7 bases short, with 17 bases between. Germline-derived CDR1 and CDR2 are LNHDA and SQIVND (reference sequence). This CDR3 contains 15 residues. The chain's CDR3 is CASSPSAGGAEKLFF. In DNA, the CDR3 is TGTGCCAGTAGTCCATCAGCGGGAGGTGCTGAAAAACTGTTTTTT. The variable domain in full, with the rest retrieved from reference TRBV19 and TRBJ1-4, is DGGITQSPKYLFRKEGQNVTLSCEQNLNHDAMYWYRQDPGQGLRLIYYSQIVNDFQKGDIAEGYSVSREKKESFPLTVTSAQKNPTAFYLCASSPSAGGAEKLFFGSGTQLSVL.

The V call is TRBV5-6, the J call TRBJ2-7, with 9 bases that match TRBD1. Unmatched junction bases numbered 6, after V lost 1 base and J lost 4 bases. The CDR3 covers 15 residues. Germline lookup yields CDR1 SGHDT and CDR2 YYEEEE. The CDR3 protein is CASSLLGQGLYEQYF. The CDR3, as DNA: TGTGCCAGCAGCTTGCTGGGACAGGGACTATACGAGCAGTACTTC.

The chain is built from TRBV30 and TRBJ2-7; possible D gene TRBD1, 7 bases. Germline values: CDR1 GTSNPN, CDR2 SVGIG (reference sequence). V was clipped by 4 bases and J by 3 bases, with 22 bases between them. The CDR3 runs 16 residues. This chain's CDR3 is CAWIPGGRGYSYEQYF. The CDR3 coding sequence is TGTGCCTGGATCCCAGGGGGGCGGGGATATAGCTACGAGCAGTACTTC.

J is TRBJ2-4 and V is TRBV28; 7 positions agree with TRBD2. There are 14 residues in the CDR3. Trimming took 6 bases from V and 7 from J; bases not matched to a gene: 9. CDR1 MDHEN and CDR2 SYDVKM come from the germline V gene. In nucleotides, the CDR3 is TGTGCCAGCAGGCCTTCGGGGGGTTCTAACATTCAGTACTTC. It codes for CASRPSGGSNIQYF.

The chain employs TRBV9 and TRBJ2-7, with a tentative D call TRBD2 (5 bases). The V and J ends lost 0 bases and 4 bases respectively, with 20 bases between them. The CDR3 contains 17 residues. Germline V CDR1 and CDR2: SGDLS, YYNGEE. The DNA of the CDR3 is TGTGCCAGCAGCGTAGATGAAGGACTCCCCTACTCTTACGAGCAGTACTTC. It translates to CASSVDEGLPYSYEQYF.

This chain joins TRBV28 and TRBJ2-3; D might be TRBD2 (6 bases). Per the germline V gene, CDR1 is MDHEN and CDR2 is SYDVKM. V lost 6 bases to trimming and J lost 4 bases, with 17 bases between them. CDR3 length: 15 amino acids. As DNA, the CDR3 is TGTGCCAGCAGCCCGCTTCGGGGGTATCCAGATACGCAGTATTTT. Translation: CASSPLRGYPDTQYF.

The rearrangement links TRBV11-1 to TRBJ1-5; TRBD1 is a possible D gene (5 bases). CDR3 length: 13 amino acids. From germline, CDR1 is SGHAT and CDR2 FQDESV (reference sequence). V was shortened by 1 base and J by 7 bases, with 8 bases between the two germline ends. In nucleotides, the CDR3 is TGTGCCAGCAGCTTAGAAAGGGGACAGCCCCAGCATTTT. This gives the protein CASSLERGQPQHF.

This rearrangement joins TRBV15 to TRBJ1-1; D remains ambiguous. Germline V gives CDR1 LNHNV, CDR2 YYDKDF (reference sequence). This CDR3 comprises 16 residues. Between the trimmed V and J ends, which lost 0 bases and 4 bases, there was a span of 15 bases. The DNA for the CDR3 is TGTGCCACCAGCAGAGATAGGCCGGGAGTTTTCACTGAAGCTTTCTTT. This sequence encodes CATSRDRPGVFTEAFF.

J is TRBJ2-7 and V is TRBV7-3; maybe TRBD1 (6 bases). There are 16 residues in the CDR3. Germline V gives CDR1 SGHTA, CDR2 FQGTGA. With 2 bases removed from V and 2 bases from J, the gap between germline ends came to 16 bases. The CDR3 DNA follows: TGTGCCAGCAGCTTAGCTTCGACAGGACTTACCTACGAGCAGTACTTC. It encodes CASSLASTGLTYEQYF.

The V call is TRBV19, the J call TRBJ2-1; TRBD2 matches at 7 bases. Germline lookup yields CDR1 LNHDA and CDR2 SQIVND (reference sequence). The CDR3 spans 15 residues. The V gene end was trimmed by 7 bases and the J gene end by 0 bases; junction bases not matched to a gene: 6. CDR3 residues: CASNGGISSYNEQFF. The CDR3 DNA is TGTGCCAGTAACGGGGGGATTAGCTCCTACAATGAGCAGTTCTTC.

V and J are TRBV2 and TRBJ2-7, with no clear D. Germline V gene sequence: CDR1 SNHLY, CDR2 FYNNEI. There are 13 residues in the CDR3. The ends were cut back, 4 bases at V and 0 bases at J, with 7 bases in the middle. The chain's CDR3 is CASSALTSYEQYF. The CDR3 region has the DNA TGTGCCAGCAGTGCGCTAACCTCCTACGAGCAGTACTTC. Complete variable domain (other parts from reference TRBV2 and TRBJ2-7): EPEVTQTPSHQVTQMGQEVILRCVPISNHLYFYWYRQILGQKVEFLVSFYNNEISEKSEIFDDQFSVERPDGSNFTLKIRSTKLEDSAMYFCASSALTSYEQYFGPGTRLTVT.

This chain links TRBV19 with TRBJ2-2, with a tentative D call TRBD2 (5 bases). The CDR3 length is 13 residues. CDR1 is LNHDA, CDR2 SQIVND, per germline (reference sequence). V dropped 10 bases and J dropped 0 bases, with 9 bases sitting between them. DNA of the CDR3: TGTGCCACCCTCGGGGCGAACACCGGGGAGCTGTTTTTT. Protein sequence: CATLGANTGELFF.

The chain combines TRBV10-1 with TRBJ2-7; D is possibly TRBD1 (6 bases). The CDR3 is 15 residues long. Trimming removed 6 bases from V and 8 bases from J, with 23 bases in between. Germline-derived CDR1 and CDR2 are WNHNN and SYGVQD (reference sequence). The CDR3: CASRLKGHNLGQQYF. The CDR3 region has the DNA TGCGCCAGCAGACTAAAGGGACACAACCTGGGTCAGCAGTACTTC.

The chain carries TRBV7-3 and TRBJ1-6; tentative D call: TRBD1 (5 bases). The V gene lost 4 bases and the J gene lost 3 bases, with 13 bases spanning the gap. The germline gives CDR1 SGHTA, CDR2 FQGTGA. This CDR3 spans 16 amino acids. The CDR3 nucleotides read TGTGCCAGCAGCTCGTTGGGCAGGGACTATAATTCACCCCTCCACTTT. Translation: CASSSLGRDYNSPLHF.

The J gene is TRBJ1-1, the V gene TRBV5-1; D remains ambiguous. The germline gives CDR1 SGHRS, CDR2 YFSETQ. V lost 4 bases and J 4 bases, leaving 11 bases between the germline ends. This CDR3 is 13 amino acids long. The CDR3 here is CASSHTMGTEAFF. CDR3 DNA sequence: TGCGCCAGCAGCCACACAATGGGCACTGAAGCTTTCTTT.

A single count supports this clone. The sample contains more than one DNA sequence encoding this CDR3. The V gene is TRBV11-2, the J gene TRBJ1-2; D ambiguous. Between the trimmed V and J ends, which lost 1 base and 7 bases, there was a span of 7 bases. The CDR3 extends over 12 amino acids. CDR1 SGHAT and CDR2 FQNNGV come from the germline V gene. The CDR3 nucleotides are TGTGCCAGCAGCTTAGGAGGTGGTGGCTACACCTTC. Protein: CASSLGGGGYTF.

CDR3 amino acids: CASSPGTGFYEQYF. Written as DNA, the CDR3 is TGTGCCAGCAGCCCCGGGACAGGGTTCTACGAGCAGTACTTC. The chain recombines TRBV11-3 with TRBJ2-7, with 9 nucleotides matching TRBD1. Germline loops: CDR1 SGHNT, CDR2 YENEEA. The CDR3 runs 14 residues. V gave up 5 bases and J gave up 3 bases; unmatched junction bases: 5.

The V call is TRBV19, the J call TRBJ1-5; D might be TRBD1 (6 bases). V lost 5 bases to trimming and J lost 7 bases, with 18 bases between them. CDR1 LNHDA and CDR2 SQIVND come from the germline V gene (reference sequence). There are 15 residues in the CDR3. The CDR3 spells CASSLTPGVGQPQHF. In DNA, the CDR3 is TGTGCCAGTAGTTTAACTCCAGGGGTAGGACAGCCCCAGCATTTT. Filled out from reference TRBV19 and TRBJ1-5, the complete variable domain reads DGGITQSPKYLFRKEGQNVTLSCEQNLNHDAMYWYRQDPGQGLRLIYYSQIVNDFQKGDIAEGYSVSREKKESFPLTVTSAQKNPTAFYLCASSLTPGVGQPQHFGDGTRLSIL.

This clone was seen a few times. The chain joins TRBV10-3 to TRBJ1-2; D may be TRBD1 (6 bases). V was cut by 2 bases and J by 8 bases, with 12 bases left in between. This CDR3 region has 13 residues. The germline V gene encodes CDR1 ENHRY and CDR2 SYGVKD. The DNA for the CDR3 is TGTGCCATCAGTGAGACAGGGTTGGGAGGCTACACCTTC. Translating it yields CAISETGLGGYTF.

The chain couples TRBV18 to TRBJ2-2, with D hard to call. V was shortened by 5 bases and J by 2 bases, with 6 bases between the two germline ends. Germline V CDR1 and CDR2: KGHSH, LQKENI. The CDR3 has 13 amino acids. The CDR3 DNA reads as TGTGCCAGCTCAACAGTTAACACCGGGGAGCTGTTTTTT. Protein sequence: CASSTVNTGELFF.

As for this clone: This sample also contains other DNA sequences that code for the same CDR3. This rearrangement joins TRBV6-5 to TRBJ2-1; possibly TRBD2 for D (5 bases). CDR3 length: 14 residues. V lost 0 bases to trimming and J lost 5 bases, with 8 bases between them. Germline V lookup: CDR1 MNHEY, CDR2 SVGAGI. The CDR3 spells CASSYSGVNNEQFF. CDR3 DNA sequence: TGTGCCAGCAGTTACTCCGGGGTGAACAATGAGCAGTTCTTC.

V and J are TRBV5-1 and TRBJ2-5; no firm D call. V was pared by 0 bases and J by 4 bases, with 7 bases between. CDR1 is SGHRS, CDR2 YFSETQ, per germline. This CDR3 comprises 13 residues. CDR3 loop: CASSLEQRETQYF. CDR3 sequence (DNA): TGCGCCAGCAGCTTGGAGCAGAGAGAGACCCAGTACTTC.

J is TRBJ2-7 and V is TRBV11-2; TRBD2 might be the D (6 bases). The V end was cut by 3 bases, the J end by 2 bases, with 11 bases between. The CDR3 is 14 amino acids. From germline, CDR1 is SGHAT and CDR2 FQNNGV. CDR3 loop: CASSFWDLTYEQYF. CDR3 nucleotide sequence: TGTGCCAGCAGCTTTTGGGACTTGACCTACGAGCAGTACTTC.